Listed here are 31 T cell receptor beta chains from one sample, sequenced in a study of shared clonotypes between healthy human individuals. Only in-frame clones appear in the TCRdb table, and some are missing; sequencing was by immunoSEQ multiplex PCR. The sample has roughly 500,000 clones, more than 65% seen once. What was sequenced was PBMCs. The source of these receptors is a middle-aged woman in good health. Some clones in this sample may be carry-over from other donors' samples.

The rearrangement uses TRBV7-3 and TRBJ2-2; D gene uncertain. The CDR3 runs to 14 residues. Per germline, CDR1 SGHTA and CDR2 FQGTGA. V was clipped by 2 bases and J by 2 bases, with 6 bases between them. This CDR3 is CASSLGRNTGELFF. As DNA, the CDR3 is TGTGCCAGCAGCTTAGGCAGAAACACCGGGGAGCTGTTTTTT.

The J gene is TRBJ1-5, the V gene TRBV28, with D possibly matching TRBD1 (6 bases). The germline V and J ends were trimmed by 4 bases and 1 base, with 17 bases remaining between them. The CDR3 sequence is 17 residues long. Germline V lookup: CDR1 MDHEN, CDR2 SYDVKM. CDR3 nucleotide sequence: TGTGCCAGCAGTTACGATCAGGGGCTTGGAAGCAATCAGCCCCAGCATTTT. It specifies CASSYDQGLGSNQPQHF.

This clone was seen only once. The chain combines TRBV20-1 with TRBJ1-1; possibly TRBD1 for D (5 bases). Looked up from germline, CDR1 is DFQATT and CDR2 is SNEGSKA (reference sequence). Trimming removed 3 bases from V and 11 bases from J, with 13 bases in between. This CDR3 has 11 residues. This CDR3 is CSASTSREAFF. Written as DNA, the CDR3 is TGCAGTGCTAGTACTTCCAGGGAGGCTTTCTTT.

V and J are TRBV28 and TRBJ2-3, with 10 bases lining up with TRBD1. The CDR3 runs to 17 residues. The ends lost 6 bases at V and 4 bases at J; junction bases unmatched: 13. In germline, CDR1 is MDHEN, CDR2 SYDVKM. The CDR3 DNA follows: TGTGCCAGCAGCCCATCCAGGACAGGGGGTTTTTCAGATACGCAGTATTTT. This encodes CASSPSRTGGFSDTQYF. Filled out from reference TRBV28 and TRBJ2-3, the complete variable domain reads DVKVTQSSRYLVKRTGEKVFLECVQDMDHENMFWYRQDPGLGLRLIYFSYDVKMKEKGDIPEGYSVSREKKERFSLILESASTNQTSMYLCASSPSRTGGFSDTQYFGPGTRLTVL.

This clone occurred a few times. The gene calls are TRBV7-9 and TRBJ2-4; a weak D match, TRBD2 (6 bases). Trimming shortened V by 4 bases and J by 1 base, and 8 bases separated the two germline ends. The CDR3 runs 14 residues. Germline V CDR1 and CDR2: SEHNR, FQNEAQ (reference sequence). The CDR3 here is CASSSGGAKNIQYF. CDR3 sequence (DNA): TGTGCCAGCAGCTCTGGGGGGGCCAAAAACATTCAGTACTTC.

V usage is TRBV11-3 and J usage is TRBJ2-2, with 8 nucleotides matching TRBD2. The CDR3 contains 15 residues. Germline assignment: CDR1 SGHNT and CDR2 YENEEA. J was trimmed by 5 bases and V by 5 bases; bases with no gene match: 7. The CDR3 nucleotides read TGTGCCAGCAGCGTAAGCGGGAGTATAACCGGGGAGCTGTTTTTT. Amino acid sequence: CASSVSGSITGELFF. Variable domain in full (rest from reference TRBV11-3 and TRBJ2-2): EAGVVQSPRYKIIEKKQPVAFWCNPISGHNTLYWYLQNLGQGPELLIRYENEEAVDDSQLPKDRFSAERLKGVDSTLKIQPAELGDSAVYLCASSVSGSITGELFFGEGSRLTVL.

The rearrangement links TRBV15 to TRBJ1-3; 8 bases map to TRBD1. The V gene's germline CDR1 is LNHNV and CDR2 YYDKDF (reference sequence). V was pared by 0 bases and J by 0 bases, with 7 bases of the junction left unmatched. The CDR3 covers 18 residues. In DNA, the CDR3 is TGTGCCACCAGCAGAGATGGGGGACAGGTTAGCTCTGGAAACACCATATATTTT. This sequence encodes CATSRDGGQVSSGNTIYF.

V usage is TRBV6-1 and J usage is TRBJ2-1; D gene ambiguous. This CDR3 has 14 residues. Germline CDR1 and CDR2: MNHNS and SASEGT. The ends were cut back, 3 bases at V and 4 bases at J, with 10 bases in the middle. CDR3 region: CASSENSEYNEQFF. In DNA, the CDR3 is TGTGCCAGCAGTGAGAACAGTGAATACAATGAGCAGTTCTTC.

The chain has TRBV6-5 and TRBJ1-1, with 9 bases lining up with TRBD1. Trimming took 6 bases from V and 5 from J; bases not matched to a gene: 4. Per the germline V gene, CDR1 is MNHEY and CDR2 is SVGAGI. This CDR3 has 13 amino acids. The DNA for the CDR3 is TGTGCCAGCAGCCAGGACAGGGGAACTGAAGCTTTCTTT. It translates to CASSQDRGTEAFF.

As to this clone: The same CDR3 also results from other DNA sequences found in this sample. The genes are TRBV7-2 and TRBJ2-3; D possibly corresponds to TRBD1 (6 bases). The V gene's germline CDR1 is SGHTA and CDR2 FQGNSA. The CDR3 spans 12 residues. The V and J ends lost 6 bases and 4 bases respectively, with 8 bases between them. DNA for the CDR3: TGTGCCAGCAGTTACAGGGCAGATACGCAGTATTTT. Translated, it gives CASSYRADTQYF.

The V gene is TRBV28, the J gene TRBJ1-2; tentatively, D is TRBD1 (5 bases). Germline V gene data show CDR1 as MDHEN and CDR2 as SYDVKM. V was clipped by 11 bases and J by 2 bases, with 12 bases between them. This CDR3 is built from 12 residues. The CDR3 nucleotides read TGTGCCGGGGGAGGTTGGAACTATGGCTACACCTTC. It codes for CAGGGWNYGYTF.

The chain links TRBV28 to TRBJ2-1; 11 nucleotides align to TRBD2. CDR1 MDHEN and CDR2 SYDVKM come from the germline V gene. The length of the CDR3 is 14 residues. V lost 8 bases and J lost 5; bases outside the gene matches: 5. In DNA, the CDR3 is TGTGCCAGCGGGGGGACTAGCGGAAACAATGAGCAGTTCTTC. This translates into CASGGTSGNNEQFF.

The chain links TRBV7-8 to TRBJ2-7, with D possibly being TRBD1 or TRBD2 (5 bases each). V was trimmed by 1 base and J by 6 bases, leaving 10 bases between them. CDR3 size: 13 residues. CDR1 SGHVS and CDR2 FQNEAQ come from the germline V gene. CDR3 DNA sequence: TGTGCCAGCAGCTTAGGTAGGGACCGCGAGCAGTACTTC. Translation: CASSLGRDREQYF. Using reference TRBV7-8 and TRBJ2-7 for the parts outside the CDR3, the full variable domain is GAGVSQSPRYKVAKRGQDVALRCDPISGHVSLFWYQQALGQGPEFLTYFQNEAQLDKSGLPSDRFFAERPEGSVSTLKIQRTQQEDSAVYLCASSLGRDREQYFGPGTRLTVT.

The chain joins TRBV7-9 to TRBJ1-4; D unresolved. The CDR3 consists of 15 residues. The germline V gene encodes CDR1 SEHNR and CDR2 FQNEAQ (reference sequence). V was clipped by 6 bases and J by 4 bases, with 15 bases between them. DNA of the CDR3: TGTGCCAGCAGACCAAACAGAGGGCGTAATGAAAAACTGTTTTTT. As protein: CASRPNRGRNEKLFF. Complete variable domain (other parts from reference TRBV7-9 and TRBJ1-4): DTGVSQNPRHKITKRGQNVTFRCDPISEHNRLYWYRQTLGQGPEFLTYFQNEAQLEKSRLLSDRFSAERPKGSFSTLEIQRTEQGDSAMYLCASRPNRGRNEKLFFGSGTQLSVL.

This clone was counted at least ten times. The J gene is TRBJ2-2, the V gene TRBV7-3, with D unresolved. Germline V gives CDR1 SGHTA, CDR2 FQGTGA. CDR3 length equals 14 residues. Trimming left V 2 bases short and J 3 bases short, with 7 bases between. The DNA for the CDR3 is TGTGCCAGCAGCTTACCTAGGCACACCGGGGAGCTGTTTTTT. As protein: CASSLPRHTGELFF.

V is TRBV6-6 and J is TRBJ2-7; TRBD2 matches at 7 bases. Germline CDR1 and CDR2: MNHNY and SVGAGI (reference sequence). The CDR3 sequence is 15 residues long. V lost 8 bases, J lost 3 bases, and 13 bases stayed unmatched. The CDR3 DNA follows: TGTGCCAGCCGTCACGGACGCGGGAGAAACTACGAGCAGTACTTC. It is translated as CASRHGRGRNYEQYF.

V and J are TRBV10-2 and TRBJ2-1, with 7 bases matching TRBD2. Germline lookup yields CDR1 WSHSY and CDR2 SAAADI. The ends lost 1 base at V and 3 bases at J; junction bases unmatched: 3. CDR3 length: 15 residues. The CDR3, as DNA: TGCGCCAGCAGTGAGTGGCTAGCGGACTACAATGAGCAGTTCTTC. Translated: CASSEWLADYNEQFF.

This clone has only a few counts. This sequence joins TRBV4-2 and TRBJ1-1, with TRBD1 as a possible D gene (6 bases). The V and J ends lost 1 base and 4 bases respectively, with 13 bases between them. The CDR3 consists of 15 residues. CDR1 LGHNA and CDR2 YNFKEQ come from the germline V gene. CDR3 DNA: TGTGCCAGCAGCCAAGGTCCAGGGGCGAGCACTGAAGCTTTCTTT. Translating it yields CASSQGPGASTEAFF.

This clone turned up a few times. V is TRBV28 and J is TRBJ1-2, with D perhaps TRBD1 (5 bases). Per the germline V gene, CDR1 is MDHEN and CDR2 is SYDVKM. Trimming removed 6 bases from V and 8 bases from J, with 19 bases in between. This CDR3 is 14 amino acids long. The CDR3 nucleotides read TGTGCCAGCAGGGTGACAGCTCTAACTATGGGCTACACCTTC. Protein product: CASRVTALTMGYTF.

This clone has just a few counts. The genes are TRBV5-1 and TRBJ2-2; TRBD2 matches 7 bases. This CDR3 spans 16 amino acids. J gave up 5 bases and V 3 bases, and 10 bases lay outside the gene matches. The V gene's germline CDR1 is SGHRS and CDR2 YFSETQ. Here the CDR3 DNA reads TGCGCCAGCAGCTACATCCCGGGACTATCTACCGGGGAGCTGTTTTTT. Translation: CASSYIPGLSTGELFF. The complete variable domain, with remaining parts taken from reference TRBV5-1 and TRBJ2-2, reads KAGVTQTPRYLIKTRGQQVTLSCSPISGHRSVSWYQQTPGQGLQFLFEYFSETQRNKGNFPGRFSGRQFSNSRSEMNVSTLELGDSALYLCASSYIPGLSTGELFFGEGSRLTVL.

In regard to this clone: This specimen includes other DNA sequences encoding the same CDR3. The chain joins TRBV5-6 to TRBJ2-7; D not resolved. Germline CDR1 reads SGHDT; CDR2 reads YYEEEE. This CDR3 comprises 13 residues. The ends were cut back, 0 bases at V and 1 base at J, with 5 bases in the middle. DNA for the CDR3: TGTGCCAGCAGCTTGGGGCAGTCCTACGAGCAGTACTTC. Translation gives CASSLGQSYEQYF.

In this sample, this clone turned up a few times. The chain joins TRBV4-2 to TRBJ2-1; D may be TRBD2 (6 bases). The germline V and J ends were trimmed by 1 base and 4 bases, with 11 bases remaining between them. Germline CDR1 is LGHNA and CDR2 is YNFKEQ. The CDR3 is made up of 15 amino acids. CDR3 DNA sequence: TGTGCCAGCAGCCAAGGAATAGCGGAGTACAATGAGCAGTTCTTC. This sequence encodes CASSQGIAEYNEQFF.

The chain employs TRBV28 and TRBJ2-3; TRBD2 agrees at 9 bases. The germline V gene has CDR1 MDHEN and CDR2 SYDVKM. The CDR3 sequence is 16 residues long. The V and J ends lost 5 bases and 2 bases, in that order; junction bases with no gene match: 8. The DNA for the CDR3 is TGTGCCAGCAGTACCCATAGACTAGCGGTCACAGATACGCAGTATTTT. Its translation is CASSTHRLAVTDTQYF.

CDR3 loop: CASTRWGDNTDTQYF. In nucleotides, the CDR3 is TGTGCCAGCACTCGATGGGGGGATAACACAGATACGCAGTATTTT. The V and J genes are TRBV9 and TRBJ2-3, with a weak D call TRBD2 (6 bases). The CDR3 consists of 15 residues. Germline CDR1 is SGDLS and CDR2 is YYNGEE. Trimming left V 6 bases short and J 2 bases short, with 16 bases between.

J is TRBJ2-1 and V is TRBV25-1, with TRBD1 as a possible D gene (5 bases). Looked up from germline, CDR1 is MGHDK and CDR2 is SYGVNS. The V gene lost 3 bases and the J gene lost 1 base, with 7 bases spanning the gap. The CDR3 covers 14 residues. The CDR3 sequence is CASSESGSYNEQFF. In DNA, the CDR3 is TGTGCCAGCAGTGAGTCAGGGTCCTACAATGAGCAGTTCTTC.

This chain connects TRBV5-1 to TRBJ1-1, with 7 bases identical to TRBD1. The J segment lost 5 bases and the V segment lost 0 bases, leaving 4 bases of the junction unmatched. CDR3 length: 14 amino acids. Germline lookup yields CDR1 SGHRS and CDR2 YFSETQ. This chain's CDR3 is CASSLVGTETEAFF. The CDR3 DNA reads TGCGCCAGCAGCTTGGTCGGGACAGAGACTGAAGCTTTCTTT.

The gene calls are TRBV29-1 and TRBJ2-7, with D possibly matching TRBD1 (6 bases). V lost 7 bases to trimming and J lost 1 base, with 11 bases between them. This CDR3 region has 12 residues. CDR1 is SQVTM, CDR2 ANQGSEA, per germline. This CDR3 is CSETTGSYEQYF. The CDR3, as DNA: TGCAGCGAGACGACAGGATCCTACGAGCAGTACTTC.

The rearrangement joins TRBV6-6 to TRBJ2-2; D remains ambiguous. Germline CDR1 MNHNY, CDR2 SVGAGI (reference sequence). The V end was cut by 5 bases, the J end by 10 bases, with 14 bases between. This CDR3 is 13 amino acids long. The DNA for the CDR3 is TGTGCCAGCAGTCGGGCCCAAACTGAGGAGCTGTTTTTT. It encodes CASSRAQTEELFF.

The V call is TRBV5-6, the J call TRBJ1-2; D possibly corresponds to TRBD1 (5 bases). Trimming cost V 3 bases and J 4 bases, with 16 bases left between them. CDR3 length: 15 residues. Germline values: CDR1 SGHDT, CDR2 YYEEEE. The CDR3 loop is CASSYRSWGRYGYTF. In nucleotides, the CDR3 is TGTGCCAGCAGCTACCGTAGTTGGGGCCGCTATGGCTACACCTTC.

V is TRBV6-4 and J is TRBJ2-2; tentative D call: TRBD1 (6 bases). The CDR3 runs 13 residues. Between the trimmed V and J ends, which lost 2 bases and 6 bases, there was a span of 7 bases. Germline assignment: CDR1 MRHNA and CDR2 SNTAGT. The CDR3 bases are TGTGCCAGCAGTGACAACAGGGCCGGGGAGCTGTTTTTT. The encoded protein is CASSDNRAGELFF.

The chain combines TRBV5-1 with TRBJ1-3; D not certain. V lost 3 bases, J lost 2 bases, and 6 bases lay in between. Looked up from germline, CDR1 is SGHRS and CDR2 is YFSETQ. This CDR3 region has 13 residues. This CDR3 is CASSSTTGNTIYF. CDR3 nucleotide sequence: TGCGCCAGCAGCTCCACAACTGGAAACACCATATATTTT.